Listed below are T cell receptor beta chains from one sample, sequenced in a study of T cells in Graves' hyperthyroidism and ophthalmopathy. Via MiXCR, TCRdb re-called the multiplex PCR reads, giving one row per CDR3 protein. The table has 450,000 to 700,000 distinct CDR3 sequences, 46% seen once. The sequencing input was peripheral blood or thyroid tissue (not recorded which). The receptors stem from an adult woman with Graves' disease, either hyperthyroidism or ophthalmopathy (not recorded which). CDR3s include the opening cysteine and the closing phenylalanine or tryptophan. The D gene is left open where the match is weak. Rows may omit the clone size; those that give it use once, few, many or a size class.

NA	TRBJ1-4	NA	TRBV6-5	TGTGCCAGCAGTTACAAACTGTTTTTT	CASSYKLFF
NA	TRBJ1-6	many	TRBV6-5	TGTGCCAGCAGTGTGGGACCGCGCAATTCACCCCTCCACTTT	CASSVGPRNSPLHF
NA	TRBJ2-5	many	TRBV20-1	TGCAGTGTGTCGGACCAAGAGACCCAGTACTTC	CSVSDQETQYF
NA	TRBJ2-6	NA	TRBV27	TGTGCCAGCAGCCTTACCGTCCTGACTTTC	CASSLTVLTF
NA	TRBJ1-1	NA	TRBV7-2	TGTGCCAGCAGCTTAGGACCCCGAACGGCCACTGAAGCTTTCTTT	CASSLGPRTATEAFF
NA	TRBJ1-3	NA	TRBV5-1	TGCGCCAGCAGCTACAACAGGGTAAACACCATATATTTT	CASSYNRVNTIYF
TRBD2	TRBJ2-7	NA	TRBV20-1	TGCAGTGCTAGGCGACTAGCGGGAGAAGACGAGCAGTACTTC	CSARRLAGEDEQYF
NA	TRBJ1-6	NA	TRBV2	TGTGCCAGCAGTGATTGGGATTCACCCCTCCACTTT	CASSDWDSPLHF
NA	TRBJ1-5	once	TRBV20-1	TGCAGTGCTAGTGAAATCCCCAATCAGCCCCAGCATTTT	CSASEIPNQPQHF
TRBD1	TRBJ2-7	few	TRBV29-1	TGCAGCGTCCCCGGGACAGGGGACTACGAGCAGTACTTC	CSVPGTGDYEQYF
TRBD1	TRBJ1-2	NA	TRBV20-1	TGCAGTGCCATGACAGGGACCACCGCCAACACCTTC	CSAMTGTTANTF
TRBD1	TRBJ1-2	NA	TRBV20-1	TGCAGTGCTTCGACAGGGGAGGGCTACACCTTC	CSASTGEGYTF
NA	TRBJ1-2	few	TRBV28	TGTGCCAGCAGGGGACCGGGATCTAACTATGGCTACACCTTC	CASRGPGSNYGYTF
NA	TRBJ2-5	NA	TRBV9	TGTGCCAGCAGCCAATGGGACGGGCAAGAGACCCAGTACTTC	CASSQWDGQETQYF
NA	TRBJ2-5	NA	TRBV29-1	TGCAGCTCCCTAGGTGGGGGCGCCGGGGAGACCCAGTACTTC	CSSLGGGAGETQYF
TRBD1	TRBJ1-5	many	TRBV2	TGTGCCAGCAGACCCAGGGGGCTAGTTGGCAATCAGCCCCAGCATTTT	CASRPRGLVGNQPQHF
NA	TRBJ2-6	few	TRBV29-1	TGCAGCGTCTACGGAACGGGGGGCAACTCTGGGGCCAACGTCCTGACTTTC	CSVYGTGGNSGANVLTF
NA	TRBJ1-1	NA	TRBV10-3	TGTGCCATCAGTAAAAACCGGGACATCCTTTCTACTGAAGCTTTCTTT	CAISKNRDILSTEAFF
NA	TRBJ2-7	NA	TRBV11-1	TGTGCCAGCAGGTTTGGCAGGGTGTTACACCCTTCCTACGAGCAGTACTTC	CASRFGRVLHPSYEQYF
NA	TRBJ1-2	once	TRBV7-9	TGTGCCAGCAGCAAGCCGGGAAACGCCTTC	CASSKPGNAF
NA	TRBJ2-7	many	TRBV20-1	TGCAGTGCTAGAGTTTTTCGGAGCCACGAGCAGTACTTC	CSARVFRSHEQYF
NA	TRBJ2-6	NA	TRBV19	TGTGCCAGCCTCCCGACTCTGGGTGGCAACGTCCTGACTTTC	CASLPTLGGNVLTF
TRBD2	TRBJ2-7	many	TRBV7-9	TGTGCCAGCAGCCTCGCCGGGACTAGTAACGAGCAGTACTTC	CASSLAGTSNEQYF
TRBD2	TRBJ2-2	NA	TRBV28	TGTGCCAGCAGTTTCAGGCTAGCGGGAGGGACGAACACCGGGGAGCTGTTTTTT	CASSFRLAGGTNTGELFF
NA	TRBJ2-7	NA	TRBV7-2	TGTGCCAGCAGCTTAGCTTCAGGCCCTATCTACGAGCAGTACTTC	CASSLASGPIYEQYF